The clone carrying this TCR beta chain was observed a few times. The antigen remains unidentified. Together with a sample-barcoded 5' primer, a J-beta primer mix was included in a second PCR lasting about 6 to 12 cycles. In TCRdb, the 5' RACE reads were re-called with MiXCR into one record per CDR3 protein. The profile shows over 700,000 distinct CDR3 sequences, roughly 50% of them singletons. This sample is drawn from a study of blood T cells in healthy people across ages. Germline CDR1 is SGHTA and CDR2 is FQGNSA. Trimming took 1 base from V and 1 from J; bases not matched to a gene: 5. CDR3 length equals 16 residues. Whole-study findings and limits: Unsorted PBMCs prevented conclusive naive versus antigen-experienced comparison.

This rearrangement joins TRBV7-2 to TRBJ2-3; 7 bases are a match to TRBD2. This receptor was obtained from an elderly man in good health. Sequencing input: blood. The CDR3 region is CASSLEASGGTDTQYF. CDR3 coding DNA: TGTGCCAGCAGCTTAGAGGCTAGCGGTGGCACAGATACGCAGTATTTT.